The clone carrying this T cell receptor beta chain was recorded a few times. Antigen specificity is unknown. This CDR3 has 15 residues. The V segment lost 6 bases and the J segment 4 bases; nucleotides outside the gene matches: 8. Looked up from germline, CDR1 is KGHSH and CDR2 is LQKENI. TCRdb passed the 5' RACE reads through MiXCR, listing each CDR3 protein once. The table includes some 260,000 distinct CDR3 sequences, around an eighth detected once. Only healthy Caucasians were enrolled as donors. This sample is part of a study of identical twins. Study-wide points: Those out-of-frame alpha sequences shared by twins showed an excess of low generation probability. Whereas memory repertoires showed no such difference, abundant cord blood beta clonotypes carried fewer insertions.

This sequence originates from a young woman in good health. The sample taken for sequencing was memory (CD45RO+) T cells sorted from blood. This chain links TRBV18 with TRBJ2-1; 8 positions match TRBD2. The CDR3 spells CASSFGTSRYNEQFF. The CDR3 DNA is TGTGCCAGCTCCTTTGGGACTAGTCGGTACAATGAGCAGTTCTTC. Full variable domain (missing parts from reference TRBV18 and TRBJ2-1): NAGVMQNPRHLVRRRGQEARLRCSPMKGHSHVYWYRQLPEEGLKFMVYLQKENIIDESGMPKERFSAEFPKEGPSILRIQQVVRGDSAAYFCASSFGTSRYNEQFFGPGTRLTVL.